This TCR beta chain was profiled in a study of regulatory T cells in long-lasting Graves disease. Study-level information: Graves' patients with a new diagnosis had received antithyroid drugs under 3 months.

The study, taken as a whole, reports: Peripheral blood alone, not thyroid tissue, underwent study. Clonotypes that were public and shared totalled fewer than 3,500 in persistent patients versus 900 to 1,000 in new patients.

In building TCR beta libraries, iRepertoire HTBI primers were used together with Arm-PCR of CDR3 regions. Original processing methods: Gene usage covered 62 TRBV and 13 to 15 TRBJ segments. TCRdb processed the multiplex PCR reads anew with MiXCR; each CDR3 protein has one entry. These V and J calls rely on TCRdb rather than the paper's analysis. The sample yields under 300,000 distinct CDR3 sequences, over 20% seen once. As to time point: newly diagnosed GD, antithyroid drugs for less than 3 months. With RNA extracted from PBMCs as input, the TCR library was made. Trimming at V came to 4 bases and at J to 3 bases, leaving 3 bases not matched to a gene. The CDR3 runs to 16 residues. Germline V gene data show CDR1 as WSHSY and CDR2 as SAAADI. In this sample, this clonotype turned up many times. Its antigen is undetermined.

The genes are TRBV10-2 and TRBJ2-3; TRBD2 agrees at 14 bases. The clonotype originates from a female donor with Graves disease. This sample comprised peripheral blood mononuclear cells (PBMCs), obtained at new diagnosis, from a patient treated with antithyroid drugs. The DNA of the CDR3 is TGCGCCAGCAGTGGGGGACTAGCGGGAGTTACAGATACGCAGTATTTT. Translated, it gives CASSGGLAGVTDTQYF.